The clone carrying this T cell receptor beta chain came up many times. Its antigen is still unknown. This sample was taken from a study of T cells after yellow fever vaccination. Study at large: Researchers used SMART-Seq v4 Ultra Low Input to prepare fractions that had low cell numbers. Study-level findings and limits: Subsequent booster samples again held most clones from primary vaccination (just under 98% CD4, roughly 88% CD8). Repertoires obtained by FACS sorting could include abundant clonotypes that entered as contaminants from the bulk population.

TCRdb fed the 5' RACE reads into MiXCR, producing one record per CDR3 protein. The profile shows 160,000 or so distinct CDR3 sequences, 5.5% to 7.5% of them singletons. Germline V gene lookup returns CDR1 DFQATT and CDR2 SNEGSKA (reference sequence). V lost 2 bases to trimming and J lost 7 bases, with 9 bases between them. The CDR3 totals 12 residues. This sequence was found in a young man who received the YFV17D yellow fever vaccine. Sequenced material: CD4+ T cells sorted from PBMCs, taken 5 days after the first yellow fever vaccination. The chain is built from TRBV20-1 and TRBJ1-5; perhaps TRBD1 as D (5 bases). The CDR3, as DNA: TGCAGTGCTAGAAGGGGTGGGCAGCCCCAGCATTTT. It is translated as CSARRGGQPQHF.